A selection of T cell receptor beta chains follows, all from one sample in a study of blood T cell repertoires in COVID-19. The data were produced by immunoSEQ multiplex PCR, yet TCRdb's version contains in-frame clones alone and is incomplete. The top ten clones hold under 4.5% of a sample with some 150,000 clones, approximately 84% of them seen once. Sequences were obtained from peripheral blood. Source of these receptors: an older woman with acute or convalescent COVID-19. Both conserved end residues are part of each CDR3. The order of the fields is J gene, V gene, clone size, D gene, CDR3 DNA, CDR3 protein. A D gene is named only where the DNA matches it firmly. Clone size is stated in some rows and not others, as once, few, many or a class when expanded.

j_call: TRBJ1-1
v_call: TRBV27
clone_size: -
d_call: -
cdr3_nt: TGTGCCAGCAGCGAGGGACACGGGAACACTGAAGCTTTCTTT
cdr3_aa: CASSEGHGNTEAFF

j_call: TRBJ2-7
v_call: TRBV29-1
clone_size: -
d_call: TRBD2
cdr3_nt: TGCAGCGTTGCGACTAGCGGGAGGAGCTCCTACGAGCAGTACTTC
cdr3_aa: CSVATSGRSSYEQYF

j_call: TRBJ1-1
v_call: TRBV19
clone_size: once
d_call: TRBD1
cdr3_nt: TGTGCCAGTAGTTCACAGGGGGTCGGCACTGAAGCTTTCTTT
cdr3_aa: CASSSQGVGTEAFF

j_call: TRBJ1-5
v_call: TRBV28
clone_size: -
d_call: -
cdr3_nt: TGTGCCAGCAGTTTACATCTGAGTCAGCCCCAGCATTTT
cdr3_aa: CASSLHLSQPQHF

j_call: TRBJ2-5
v_call: TRBV5-1
clone_size: -
d_call: TRBD2
cdr3_nt: TGCGCCAGCAGCTTGGGTGGGGGACTAGCTGAGGAGACCCAGTACTTC
cdr3_aa: CASSLGGGLAEETQYF

j_call: TRBJ2-7
v_call: TRBV3-1/TRBV3-2
clone_size: -
d_call: TRBD1
cdr3_nt: TGTGCCAGCAGCCAAGAAGTCCCCATGGGACAGGGGCGGTACGAGCAGTACTTC
cdr3_aa: CASSQEVPMGQGRYEQYF

j_call: TRBJ2-7
v_call: TRBV3-1/TRBV3-2
clone_size: -
d_call: -
cdr3_nt: TGTGCCAGCAGCCAAGGGCCCGGGGGAAGCTCCTACGAGCAGTACTTC
cdr3_aa: CASSQGPGGSSYEQYF

j_call: TRBJ2-2
v_call: TRBV7-2
clone_size: -
d_call: -
cdr3_nt: TGTGCCAGCAGCCCCATAGGGGGCGGGATGGGTGCCGGGGAGCTGTTTTTT
cdr3_aa: CASSPIGGGMGAGELFF

j_call: TRBJ2-1
v_call: TRBV11-1
clone_size: -
d_call: TRBD2
cdr3_nt: TGTGCCAGCAGCCCGCTAGCGGGAGGGCCCTACAATGAGCAGTTCTTC
cdr3_aa: CASSPLAGGPYNEQFF

j_call: TRBJ1-4
v_call: TRBV5-1
clone_size: few
d_call: -
cdr3_nt: TGCGCCAGCGGGGGAGGGATTGCAACTAATGAAAAACTGTTTTTT
cdr3_aa: CASGGGIATNEKLFF

j_call: TRBJ1-3
v_call: TRBV9
clone_size: -
d_call: -
cdr3_nt: TGTGCCAGCAGCGTAGGACAGGACATCTCTGGAAACACCATATATTTT
cdr3_aa: CASSVGQDISGNTIYF

j_call: TRBJ1-3
v_call: TRBV9
clone_size: -
d_call: -
cdr3_nt: TGTGCCAGCAGCGTAGGCAGGGAAAACACCATATATTTT
cdr3_aa: CASSVGRENTIYF

j_call: TRBJ2-2
v_call: TRBV10-3
clone_size: -
d_call: TRBD1
cdr3_nt: TGTGCCATCAGTGATAGGGGGCCTACCGGGGAGCTGTTTTTT
cdr3_aa: CAISDRGPTGELFF

j_call: TRBJ1-5
v_call: TRBV30
clone_size: -
d_call: -
cdr3_nt: TGTGCCTGGAGTGAGGGAGACCATAGCAATCAGCCCCAGCATTTT
cdr3_aa: CAWSEGDHSNQPQHF

j_call: TRBJ1-1
v_call: TRBV15
clone_size: -
d_call: -
cdr3_nt: TGTGCCACCAGCAGAGGAGTTAACACTGAAGCTTTCTTT
cdr3_aa: CATSRGVNTEAFF

j_call: TRBJ1-3
v_call: TRBV9
clone_size: -
d_call: TRBD1
cdr3_nt: TGTGCCAGCAGCGTAGTGGCGACAGGGGGCCCTGGAAACACCATATATTTT
cdr3_aa: CASSVVATGGPGNTIYF

j_call: TRBJ1-6
v_call: TRBV4-3
clone_size: -
d_call: -
cdr3_nt: TGCGCCAGCAGCCAAGGCGGCAGCAATTCACCCCTCCACTTT
cdr3_aa: CASSQGGSNSPLHF

j_call: TRBJ1-5
v_call: TRBV27
clone_size: -
d_call: -
cdr3_nt: TGTGCCAGGGGGAGGTCCCAGCATTTT
cdr3_aa: CARGRSQHF

j_call: TRBJ2-4
v_call: TRBV18
clone_size: -
d_call: -
cdr3_nt: TGTGCCAGCTCACCAGAGTTGCGGGCCGTTCAGTACTTC
cdr3_aa: CASSPELRAVQYF

j_call: TRBJ2-7
v_call: TRBV2
clone_size: -
d_call: -
cdr3_nt: TGTGCCAGCACCTGGTGGGCCAACGAGCAGTACTTC
cdr3_aa: CASTWWANEQYF

j_call: TRBJ2-4
v_call: TRBV2
clone_size: -
d_call: -
cdr3_nt: TGTGCCAGCAGTGACAGGGAATCCAATCAGTACTTC
cdr3_aa: CASSDRESNQYF

j_call: TRBJ1-2
v_call: TRBV7-2
clone_size: -
d_call: -
cdr3_nt: TGTGCCAGCAGCTTAGGCAGGCCGTATGGCTACACCTTC
cdr3_aa: CASSLGRPYGYTF

j_call: TRBJ2-3
v_call: TRBV4-1
clone_size: -
d_call: -
cdr3_nt: TGCGCCAGCAGCCAAGCAGTACCATCCACAGATACGCAGTATTTT
cdr3_aa: CASSQAVPSTDTQYF

j_call: TRBJ2-1
v_call: TRBV28
clone_size: -
d_call: -
cdr3_nt: TGTGCCAGCAGCCAGGGAATGGCGGATGCCTACAATGAGCAGTTCTTC
cdr3_aa: CASSQGMADAYNEQFF

j_call: TRBJ1-2
v_call: TRBV27
clone_size: -
d_call: -
cdr3_nt: TGTGCCAGCAGTGCGGTGATCGGAGGCTATGGCTACACCTTC
cdr3_aa: CASSAVIGGYGYTF

j_call: TRBJ2-5
v_call: TRBV7-8
clone_size: -
d_call: -
cdr3_nt: TGTGCCAGCAGCTTATGGAGGGAAGAGACCCAGTACTTC
cdr3_aa: CASSLWREETQYF

j_call: TRBJ2-7
v_call: TRBV5-1
clone_size: -
d_call: TRBD1
cdr3_nt: TGCGCCAGCAGCTTACAACAGGGGGACGAGCAGTACTTC
cdr3_aa: CASSLQQGDEQYF

j_call: TRBJ1-2
v_call: TRBV3-1/TRBV3-2
clone_size: few
d_call: TRBD1
cdr3_nt: TGTGCCAGCAGCCCAACAGGGGGCGGGGGCTACACCTTC
cdr3_aa: CASSPTGGGGYTF

j_call: TRBJ1-2
v_call: TRBV7-9
clone_size: -
d_call: -
cdr3_nt: TGTGCCAGCAGCTTTGCCGACGTGGGGAGGACCTACACCTTC
cdr3_aa: CASSFADVGRTYTF

j_call: TRBJ2-7
v_call: TRBV27
clone_size: once
d_call: TRBD2
cdr3_nt: TGTGCCAGCAGTCCAACTAGCGGAAATTCCTACGAGCAGTACTTC
cdr3_aa: CASSPTSGNSYEQYF

j_call: TRBJ2-2
v_call: TRBV19
clone_size: -
d_call: -
cdr3_nt: TGTGCCAGTAGCCCACAGTGGTCGGAGCTGTTTTTT
cdr3_aa: CASSPQWSELFF

j_call: TRBJ2-7
v_call: TRBV7-2
clone_size: -
d_call: -
cdr3_nt: TGTGCCAGCAGCCCATGGTCAGAAATCCACGAGCAGTACTTC
cdr3_aa: CASSPWSEIHEQYF

j_call: TRBJ2-1
v_call: TRBV7-3
clone_size: -
d_call: TRBD2
cdr3_nt: TGTGCCAGCAGCGAATTAGCGGGAGGGTACAATGAGCAGTTCTTC
cdr3_aa: CASSELAGGYNEQFF